These 16 T cell receptor beta chains were sequenced from one sample in a study of regulatory T cells in long-lasting Graves disease. Sequencing libraries for TCR beta were prepared with iRepertoire HTBI primers and Arm-PCR of CDR3 regions. MiXCR, run by TCRdb on the multiplex PCR reads, gives a single entry per CDR3 protein. The sample holds roughly 490,000 distinct CDR3 sequences; 20% to 25% are singletons and the top ten take roughly 13%. The time point here: persistent/refractory GD, antithyroid drugs over 5 years with positive TRAb. PBMC RNA served as the TCR library source. Source: peripheral blood mononuclear cells (PBMCs), taken when the disease was refractory, from a patient treated with antithyroid drugs. The receptor set was obtained from a female donor with Graves disease.

The sample holds many counts of this clonotype. V and J are TRBV28 and TRBJ2-2; perhaps TRBD1 as D (6 bases). CDR1 is MDHEN, CDR2 SYDVKM, per germline. The CDR3 has 14 amino acids. Trimming left V 3 bases short and J 4 bases short, with 9 bases between. In DNA form, the CDR3 reads TGTGCCAGCAGTTTGGGGGCGAGCACCGGGGAGCTGTTTTTT. It yields the protein CASSLGASTGELFF.

The V gene is TRBV7-9, the J gene TRBJ2-2; TRBD2 aligns across 7 bases. The CDR3 consists of 16 residues. Per the germline V gene, CDR1 is SEHNR and CDR2 is FQNEAQ (reference sequence). Unmatched junction bases numbered 11, after V lost 4 bases and J lost 6 bases. CDR3 amino acids: CASSSNPSGRPGELFF. DNA of the CDR3: TGTGCCAGCAGCTCAAACCCTAGCGGTCGCCCCGGGGAGCTGTTTTTT.

This clonotype was seen repeatedly, ten times or more. The CDR3 is CASSESRRTTDTQYF. The CDR3 bases are TGTGCCAGCAGTGAAAGCAGGCGGACCACAGATACGCAGTATTTT. The chain combines TRBV2 with TRBJ2-3; no reliable D call. CDR1 SNHLY and CDR2 FYNNEI come from the germline V gene. The CDR3 has 15 residues. V was shortened by 2 bases and J by 2 bases, with 11 bases between the two germline ends.

CDR3 residues: CSVSGSQIRDTQYF. The DNA of the CDR3 is TGCAGTGTCTCGGGGTCACAGATTAGGGATACGCAGTATTTT. The rearrangement joins TRBV29-1 to TRBJ2-3; D is perhaps TRBD2 (5 bases). CDR1 and CDR2 from the germline V gene are SQVTM and ANQGSEA. This CDR3 spans 14 amino acids.

This clonotype appeared many times. This rearrangement joins TRBV28 to TRBJ1-1, with D hard to call. V was cut by 7 bases and J by 5 bases, with 17 bases left in between. Germline CDR1 is MDHEN and CDR2 is SYDVKM. This CDR3 spans 14 amino acids. CDR3 nucleotides: TGTGCCAGCATAAGGAGCGCGGCTGAGACTGAAGCTTTCTTT. Amino acid sequence: CASIRSAAETEAFF.

This clonotype has a handful of counts. The rearrangement uses TRBV5-5 and TRBJ2-7; D gene ambiguous. The CDR3 is 14 amino acids. Germline CDR1 SGHKS, CDR2 YYEKEE (reference sequence). The V end lost 6 bases, the J end lost 2 bases, and 15 bases lay between the germline ends. The CDR3 DNA reads TGTGCCAGCACCAAGTCTGGCGGCCCCTACGAGCAGTACTTC. Its protein product is CASTKSGGPYEQYF. Using reference TRBV5-5 and TRBJ2-7 for the parts outside the CDR3, the full variable domain is DAGVTQSPTHLIKTRGQQVTLRCSPISGHKSVSWYQQVLGQGPQFIFQYYEKEERGRGNFPDRFSARQFPNYSSELNVNALLLGDSALYLCASTKSGGPYEQYFGPGTRLTVT.

This clonotype was detected ten times or more. The CDR3 here is CASSLADAGQPQHF. DNA of the CDR3: TGTGCCAGCAGCTTAGCGGACGCGGGTCAGCCCCAGCATTTT. The J gene is TRBJ1-5, the V gene TRBV11-2, with no clear D. Trimming left V 1 base short and J 6 bases short, with 10 bases between. CDR1 SGHAT and CDR2 FQNNGV come from the germline V gene. This CDR3 is built from 14 residues.

This clonotype was seen ten or more times. CDR3 bases: TGCAGCGTTGACTTCGCGCAAGAGACCCAGTACTTC. It codes for CSVDFAQETQYF. The rearrangement joins TRBV29-1 to TRBJ2-5; D remains unclear. This CDR3 is 12 amino acids long. The V gene's germline CDR1 is SQVTM and CDR2 ANQGSEA. Deletions cut 3 bases from V and 2 bases from J, with 7 bases between. The variable domain in full, completed from reference TRBV29-1 and TRBJ2-5, reads SAVISQKPSRDICQRGTSLTIQCQVDSQVTMMFWYRQQPGQSLTLIATANQGSEATYESGFVIDKFPISRPNLTFSTLTVSNMSPEDSSIYLCSVDFAQETQYFGPGTRLLVL.

The V gene is TRBV7-8, the J gene TRBJ2-1; D is uncertain. The CDR3 totals 12 residues. Germline V CDR1 and CDR2: SGHVS, FQNEAQ. With 2 bases removed from V and 5 bases from J, the gap between germline ends came to 4 bases. CDR3 DNA sequence: TGTGCCAGCAGCTTAATAGACAATGAGCAGTTCTTC. It yields the protein CASSLIDNEQFF.

This clonotype appeared many times. The V gene is TRBV7-8, the J gene TRBJ2-2, with 8 bases aligning to TRBD2. Germline-derived CDR1 and CDR2 are SGHVS and FQNEAQ. The CDR3 consists of 16 residues. The V gene end was trimmed by 2 bases and the J gene end by 9 bases; junction bases not matched to a gene: 11. For the CDR3, the DNA is TGTGCCAGCAGCTTAAGCGGGAGCGATTATTTCAGGGAGCTGTTTTTT. This encodes CASSLSGSDYFRELFF. The variable domain in full, with the rest retrieved from reference TRBV7-8 and TRBJ2-2, is GAGVSQSPRYKVAKRGQDVALRCDPISGHVSLFWYQQALGQGPEFLTYFQNEAQLDKSGLPSDRFFAERPEGSVSTLKIQRTQQEDSAVYLCASSLSGSDYFRELFFGEGSRLTVL.

The V and J genes are TRBV6-5 and TRBJ1-1; TRBD1 matches at 11 bases. The germline V gene encodes CDR1 MNHEY and CDR2 SVGAGI. This CDR3 contains 14 residues. Trimming cost V 2 bases and J 11 bases; bases outside gene matches: 7. CDR3 sequence (DNA): TGTGCCAGCAGTTACGCTAGCCGGGACAGGGGGGCTTTCTTT. Residues: CASSYASRDRGAFF.

The V call is TRBV3-1, the J call TRBJ2-3; D is unclear. Trimming took 6 bases from V and 4 from J, leaving 11 bases between them. CDR1 and CDR2 (germline): LGHDT, YNNKEL (reference sequence). This CDR3 spans 13 amino acids. The CDR3, as DNA: TGTGCCAGCAGACACTTCGGCGCAGATACGCAGTATTTT. It is translated as CASRHFGADTQYF.

The chain carries TRBV18 and TRBJ1-2; a possible D gene is TRBD1 (5 bases). Trimming pared 0 bases from V and 5 bases from J, leaving 7 bases between. The length of the CDR3 is 13 residues. The germline V gene has CDR1 KGHSH and CDR2 LQKENI. The CDR3 coding sequence is TGTGCCAGCTCACCACCGGGGGAGTATGGCTACACCTTC. This sequence encodes CASSPPGEYGYTF.

This chain links TRBV4-3 with TRBJ2-2; 8 nucleotides line up with TRBD2. This CDR3 contains 18 residues. Germline-derived CDR1 and CDR2 are LGHNA and YSLEER. After removal of 1 base from V and 5 bases from J, the junction contained 12 bases not matched to a gene. The DNA of the CDR3 is TGCGCCAGCAGCCAAGGGGGGGCTGGAGCGGGAGTAACCGGGGAGCTGTTTTTT. Residues: CASSQGGAGAGVTGELFF.

V gene TRBV28 combines with J gene TRBJ1-1; D is unresolved. The CDR3 sequence is 17 residues long. The V and J ends lost 3 bases and 5 bases respectively, with 22 bases between them. Germline loops: CDR1 MDHEN, CDR2 SYDVKM. The CDR3 nucleotides are TGTGCCAGCAGTTTCCCCTTCAGAACATTCCGGAGGACTGAAGCTTTCTTT. Protein sequence: CASSFPFRTFRRTEAFF.

In regard to this clonotype: Just one base apart from a much larger clone, this may be a read error. The chain recombines TRBV28 with TRBJ2-7, with D possibly matching TRBD2 (7 bases). This CDR3 has 14 amino acids. Germline V lookup: CDR1 MDHEN, CDR2 SYDVKM. CDR3 amino acids: CVSSSLPGGREQYF. CDR3 bases: TGTGTCAGCAGCTCCCTCCCGGGGGGCCGGGAGCAGTACTTC. The whole variable domain, filled in from reference TRBV28 and TRBJ2-7, reads DVKVTQSSRYLVKRTGEKVFLECVQDMDHENMFWYRQDPGLGLRLIYFSYDVKMKEKGDIPEGYSVSREKKERFSLILESASTNQTSMYLCVSSSLPGGREQYFGPGTRLTVT.